This TCR beta chain emerged from a study of blood T cell repertoires in COVID-19. TCRdb keeps only in-frame clones here, not all; method: immunoSEQ multiplex PCR. The sample consists of 150,000 to 200,000 clones, 87% of them appearing once. Germline V gives CDR1 SEHNR, CDR2 FQNEAQ (reference sequence). The CDR3 spans 14 residues. Between the trimmed V and J ends, which lost 3 bases and 3 bases, there was a span of 11 bases. This TCR was recovered from a woman aged 45-65 years with acute or convalescent COVID-19. The V gene is TRBV7-9, the J gene TRBJ2-5, with a tentative D call TRBD1 (6 bases). Sequenced: peripheral blood. Written as DNA, the CDR3 is TGTGCCAGCAGCTTGAATTCAGGGGAAGAGACCCAGTACTTC. Translating gives CASSLNSGEETQYF.